This is a list of T cell receptor beta chains from one sample in a study of cytotoxic CD8 clonotypes in ibrutinib-treated CLL. Data came from immunoSEQ multiplex PCR; TCRdb stores just in-frame clones and leaves some out. The sample lists roughly 51,000 clones; about half were seen once. The sample was PBMCs, taken after 12 months of ibrutinib treatment. Receptors were obtained from a human donor with chronic lymphocytic leukemia. CDR3s include the opening cysteine and the closing phenylalanine or tryptophan. Fields, in order: D gene, V gene, J gene, clone size, CDR3 DNA, CDR3 protein. A D gene is named only where the DNA matches it firmly. Size is omitted from some rows. Given values are once, few, many or a class for expanded clones.

D gene: TRBD1; V gene: TRBV30; J gene: TRBJ2-7; clone size: -; CDR3 DNA: TGTGCCTGTATTCGACAGGGGCGACCAAGCTTC; CDR3 protein: CACIRQGRPSF
D gene: -; V gene: TRBV5-4; J gene: TRBJ1-1; clone size: -; CDR3 DNA: TGTGCCAGCAGCTTTGGGGGCACTGAAGCTTTCTTT; CDR3 protein: CASSFGGTEAFF
D gene: TRBD1; V gene: TRBV7-2; J gene: TRBJ1-2; clone size: -; CDR3 DNA: TGTGCCAGCAGCGCAACAGGGGCCGGGTATGGCTACACCTTC; CDR3 protein: CASSATGAGYGYTF
D gene: -; V gene: TRBV9; J gene: TRBJ1-3; clone size: once; CDR3 DNA: TGTGCCAGCAGCGTAGATGTCTCTGGAAACACCATATATTTT; CDR3 protein: CASSVDVSGNTIYF
D gene: TRBD2; V gene: TRBV28; J gene: TRBJ2-1; clone size: -; CDR3 DNA: TGTGCCAGCAGCCTCGGGGACTACGTTACCAATGAGCAGTTCTTC; CDR3 protein: CASSLGDYVTNEQFF
D gene: -; V gene: TRBV7-6; J gene: TRBJ2-5; clone size: -; CDR3 DNA: TGTGCCAGCAGCTTATTTCTCATGGAGACCCAGTACTTC; CDR3 protein: CASSLFLMETQYF
D gene: -; V gene: TRBV7-2; J gene: TRBJ2-1; clone size: few; CDR3 DNA: TGTGCCAGCAGCTTAGGAGGGTTCCCAATCAATGAGCAGTTCTTC; CDR3 protein: CASSLGGFPINEQFF
D gene: -; V gene: TRBV2; J gene: TRBJ2-1; clone size: -; CDR3 DNA: TGTGCCGCGCTCGCCAATGGCCCCGACAATGAGCAGTTCTTC; CDR3 protein: CAALANGPDNEQFF
D gene: -; V gene: TRBV2; J gene: TRBJ2-1; clone size: -; CDR3 DNA: TGTGCCAGCAGTGAATCAGGCAATGAGCAGTTCTTC; CDR3 protein: CASSESGNEQFF
D gene: -; V gene: TRBV30; J gene: TRBJ1-1; clone size: -; CDR3 DNA: TGTGCCTGGAGTGTAACAGGAGCTACTGAAGCTTTCTTT; CDR3 protein: CAWSVTGATEAFF
D gene: -; V gene: TRBV29-1; J gene: TRBJ2-2; clone size: -; CDR3 DNA: TGCAGCGTTGGTAGCAGGGTAGCCGGGGAGCTGTTTTTT; CDR3 protein: CSVGSRVAGELFF
D gene: -; V gene: TRBV7-3; J gene: TRBJ1-3; clone size: medium-sized; CDR3 DNA: TGTGCCAGCAGCTTAAGTGGGGGCTATGGAAACACCATATATTTT; CDR3 protein: CASSLSGGYGNTIYF
D gene: -; V gene: TRBV7-2; J gene: TRBJ2-1; clone size: once; CDR3 DNA: TGTGCCAGCAGCTTAGCGTGGGGTATCTCCTACAATGAGCAGTTCTTC; CDR3 protein: CASSLAWGISYNEQFF
D gene: TRBD2; V gene: TRBV28; J gene: TRBJ2-7; clone size: many; CDR3 DNA: TGTGCCATCAAAAGCGGGATAAACTCCTACGAGCAGTACTTC; CDR3 protein: CAIKSGINSYEQYF
D gene: -; V gene: TRBV29-1; J gene: TRBJ1-2; clone size: -; CDR3 DNA: TGCAGCGTTGAATTCAGGGGAGACTATGGCTACACCTTC; CDR3 protein: CSVEFRGDYGYTF
D gene: -; V gene: TRBV5-1; J gene: TRBJ1-1; clone size: few; CDR3 DNA: TGCGCCAGCAGCTTGGAGACTGAAGCTTTCTTT; CDR3 protein: CASSLETEAFF
D gene: -; V gene: TRBV20-1; J gene: TRBJ2-7; clone size: -; CDR3 DNA: TGCAGTGCTAGACTACCCTACGAGCAGTACTTC; CDR3 protein: CSARLPYEQYF
D gene: TRBD2; V gene: TRBV29-1; J gene: TRBJ2-1; clone size: few; CDR3 DNA: TGCAGCGTTATCCGACTAGCGGGTGCCTACAATGAGCAGTTCTTC; CDR3 protein: CSVIRLAGAYNEQFF
D gene: -; V gene: TRBV11-3; J gene: TRBJ2-5; clone size: many; CDR3 DNA: TGTGCCAGCAGCTTAGGTCCAGGGAATCAAGAGACCCAGTACTTC; CDR3 protein: CASSLGPGNQETQYF
D gene: TRBD1; V gene: TRBV7-9; J gene: TRBJ1-3; clone size: few; CDR3 DNA: TGTGCCAGCAGCAACATAAGGACAGGGGGCCTCTCTGGAAACACCATATATTTT; CDR3 protein: CASSNIRTGGLSGNTIYF
D gene: -; V gene: TRBV27; J gene: TRBJ2-1; clone size: once; CDR3 DNA: TGTGCCAGCAGTAAACAGGGACCCAATGAGCAGTTCTTC; CDR3 protein: CASSKQGPNEQFF
D gene: -; V gene: TRBV21-1; J gene: TRBJ1-2; clone size: -; CDR3 DNA: TGTGCCAGCAGCGGAAGCTATAACAGGGTCTATTGTGGTTACACCTTC; CDR3 protein: CASSGSYNRVYCGYTF
D gene: TRBD1; V gene: TRBV23-1; J gene: TRBJ2-5; clone size: -; CDR3 DNA: TGCGCCAGCAGTCAATCTGTGGACAGGGGGCAAGAGACCCAGTACTTC; CDR3 protein: CASSQSVDRGQETQYF
D gene: TRBD1; V gene: TRBV5-6; J gene: TRBJ1-6; clone size: -; CDR3 DNA: TGTGCCAGCAGCCCGCGGACAGGGAGCCGTCATTCACCCCTCCACTTT; CDR3 protein: CASSPRTGSRHSPLHF
D gene: -; V gene: TRBV5-1; J gene: TRBJ2-3; clone size: -; CDR3 DNA: TGCGCCAGCAGCTTGGGGGCTAATAGAGATACGCAGTATTTT; CDR3 protein: CASSLGANRDTQYF
D gene: -; V gene: TRBV28; J gene: TRBJ2-7; clone size: -; CDR3 DNA: TGTGCCGCTCATTCTGGCTCCTACGAGCAGTACTTC; CDR3 protein: CAAHSGSYEQYF
D gene: -; V gene: TRBV10-2; J gene: TRBJ1-1; clone size: once; CDR3 DNA: TGCGCCAGCGCCTACCGTTTGGGGTTCACTGAAGCTTTCTTT; CDR3 protein: CASAYRLGFTEAFF
D gene: TRBD1; V gene: TRBV4-2; J gene: TRBJ1-1; clone size: many; CDR3 DNA: TGTGCCAGCAGCCGAGGACAGGGACGAGACACTGAAGCTTTCTTT; CDR3 protein: CASSRGQGRDTEAFF
D gene: TRBD1; V gene: TRBV7-7; J gene: TRBJ1-1; clone size: -; CDR3 DNA: TGTGCTAGCAGCCCCGGGACAGGGGGCACTGAAGCTTTCTTT; CDR3 protein: CASSPGTGGTEAFF
D gene: TRBD2; V gene: TRBV5-6; J gene: TRBJ2-7; clone size: -; CDR3 DNA: TGTGCCAGCAGCTTGGAGGGAGGGGACTACGAGCAGTACTTC; CDR3 protein: CASSLEGGDYEQYF
D gene: -; V gene: TRBV28; J gene: TRBJ2-7; clone size: many; CDR3 DNA: TGTGCCAGCGACAACGTGGCCATACCCGGGGAGCAGTACTTC; CDR3 protein: CASDNVAIPGEQYF
D gene: -; V gene: TRBV27; J gene: TRBJ2-1; clone size: many; CDR3 DNA: TGTGCCAGCAGTTTATCGGTAGCGAATGAGCAGTTCTTC; CDR3 protein: CASSLSVANEQFF
D gene: -; V gene: TRBV10-1; J gene: TRBJ1-1; clone size: many; CDR3 DNA: TGCGCCAGCAGTGACTCGACAGGCGTGAACACTGAAGCTTTCTTT; CDR3 protein: CASSDSTGVNTEAFF